This is a list of T cell receptor beta chains from one sample in a study of human T cells and chemical hapten exposure. Using its own MiXCR run on the RACE reads, TCRdb lists one record per CDR3 protein. The sample carries around 260,000 distinct CDR3 sequences, approximately 8.6% recorded once. The sample here was whole blood, taken in connection with sensitization to the hapten diphenylcyclopropenone (DPC). Every receptor here comes from a woman between 35 and 50 years old with alopecia areata. Some clones in this sample may be carry-over from other donors' samples. Each CDR3 is given with its conserved first and last residue. A D gene is named only where the DNA matches it firmly. Rows give clone size only sometimes, using once, few, many, or a class for an expanded clone.

CDR3nt: TGTGCCATCAGTGAGTGCAGGACATCAAATTGCGAGCAGTACTTC
CDR3aa: CAISECRTSNCEQYF
v_gene: TRBV10-3
d_gene: .
abundance: many
j_gene: TRBJ2-7

CDR3nt: TGTGCCACCAGCGGGGGTCTGGAGACCCAGTACTTC
CDR3aa: CATSGGLETQYF
v_gene: TRBV15
d_gene: .
abundance: few
j_gene: TRBJ2-5

CDR3nt: TGCGCCAGCAGCTTGACAGGGGGCGCGGCAGATACGCAGTATTTT
CDR3aa: CASSLTGGAADTQYF
v_gene: TRBV5-1
d_gene: TRBD1
abundance: few
j_gene: TRBJ2-3

CDR3nt: TGCAGCGTGTTTAAGAATGAGCAGTTCTTC
CDR3aa: CSVFKNEQFF
v_gene: TRBV29-1
d_gene: .
abundance: few
j_gene: TRBJ2-1

CDR3nt: TGTGCCAGCAGTTCGGGACGGACGAACACCGGGGAGCTGTTTTTT
CDR3aa: CASSSGRTNTGELFF
v_gene: TRBV7-2
d_gene: .
abundance: .
j_gene: TRBJ2-2

CDR3nt: TGTGCCAGCAGCGTAGCCACGTCAGTGGGGGAGCAGTTCTTC
CDR3aa: CASSVATSVGEQFF
v_gene: TRBV9
d_gene: .
abundance: many
j_gene: TRBJ2-1

CDR3nt: TGTGCCAGCAGCTCACCCTTTTCGTCCTACAATGAGCAGTTCTTC
CDR3aa: CASSSPFSSYNEQFF
v_gene: TRBV9
d_gene: .
abundance: .
j_gene: TRBJ2-1

CDR3nt: TGTGCCAGCGGGAGGACTAGTGTGACCCAGTACTTC
CDR3aa: CASGRTSVTQYF
v_gene: TRBV14
d_gene: TRBD2
abundance: few
j_gene: TRBJ2-5

CDR3nt: TGTGCCAGCAGTTTAAAACCCCCGGGACACATGAACACTGAAGCTTTCTTT
CDR3aa: CASSLKPPGHMNTEAFF
v_gene: TRBV27
d_gene: .
abundance: .
j_gene: TRBJ1-1

CDR3nt: TGCAGCGCCGAAAAAACAGGGAGTCGGACTGAAGCTTTCTTT
CDR3aa: CSAEKTGSRTEAFF
v_gene: TRBV29-1
d_gene: .
abundance: .
j_gene: TRBJ1-1

CDR3nt: TGTGCCAGCAGCTTAGGAGGGGGCGTGAATAATTCACCCCTCCACTTT
CDR3aa: CASSLGGGVNNSPLHF
v_gene: TRBV7-9
d_gene: TRBD1
abundance: .
j_gene: TRBJ1-6

CDR3nt: TGCAGCGGTGCCCTGGGGGCGGGAGCGTACGAGCAGTACTTC
CDR3aa: CSGALGAGAYEQYF
v_gene: TRBV29-1
d_gene: .
abundance: .
j_gene: TRBJ2-7

CDR3nt: TGCGCCAGCAGCTTGGGACCCAGCTATAATTCACCCCTCCACTTT
CDR3aa: CASSLGPSYNSPLHF
v_gene: TRBV5-1
d_gene: .
abundance: many
j_gene: TRBJ1-6

CDR3nt: TGTGCCAGCGCTTACGGGACTAGCGGGAACAATGAGCAGTTCTTC
CDR3aa: CASAYGTSGNNEQFF
v_gene: TRBV27
d_gene: TRBD2
abundance: many
j_gene: TRBJ2-1

CDR3nt: TGTGCTAGTGGTTTGGGCTTAGCGGGAGTGGATGAGCAGTTCTTC
CDR3aa: CASGLGLAGVDEQFF
v_gene: TRBV12-5
d_gene: TRBD2
abundance: few
j_gene: TRBJ2-1

CDR3nt: TGTGCCAGCAGTTTCCTGGTGAATAATTCACCCCTCCACTTT
CDR3aa: CASSFLVNNSPLHF
v_gene: TRBV6-2/TRBV6-3
d_gene: .
abundance: few
j_gene: TRBJ1-6

CDR3nt: TGTGCCAGCAGCTTAAATCAGGGACCGGGGGCGCAGGATGAGCAGTTCTTC
CDR3aa: CASSLNQGPGAQDEQFF
v_gene: TRBV7-9
d_gene: .
abundance: few
j_gene: TRBJ2-1

CDR3nt: TGTACCAGCAGCTCGGACAGGGGCTATGGCTACACCTTC
CDR3aa: CTSSSDRGYGYTF
v_gene: TRBV5-6
d_gene: TRBD1
abundance: .
j_gene: TRBJ1-2

CDR3nt: TGTGCCAGCAGTTCCCGGACTAGCCAGAACACCGGGGAGCTGTTTTTT
CDR3aa: CASSSRTSQNTGELFF
v_gene: TRBV6-5
d_gene: TRBD2
abundance: .
j_gene: TRBJ2-2

CDR3nt: TGTGCCAGCTCACCACCGGGACTCGGGGTCCACAATGAGCAGTTCTTC
CDR3aa: CASSPPGLGVHNEQFF
v_gene: TRBV18
d_gene: .
abundance: .
j_gene: TRBJ2-1

CDR3nt: TGTGCCATCAGTGAGACATACGGGTCCCTCTCCACAGATACGCAGTATTTT
CDR3aa: CAISETYGSLSTDTQYF
v_gene: TRBV10-3
d_gene: .
abundance: few
j_gene: TRBJ2-3

CDR3nt: TGCAGTGCTACTCCAGGGGTTCTAGCCAAAAACATTCAGTACTTC
CDR3aa: CSATPGVLAKNIQYF
v_gene: TRBV20-1
d_gene: .
abundance: .
j_gene: TRBJ2-4

CDR3nt: TGCAGCGTTGAAGTCCCTAGCTACGAGCAGTACTTC
CDR3aa: CSVEVPSYEQYF
v_gene: TRBV29-1
d_gene: .
abundance: .
j_gene: TRBJ2-7

CDR3nt: TGTGCCAGCAGCTTTATTGGGGCAGGGGGTACGAGGAGCAATCAGCCCCAGCATTTT
CDR3aa: CASSFIGAGGTRSNQPQHF
v_gene: TRBV7-9
d_gene: TRBD1
abundance: few
j_gene: TRBJ1-5

CDR3nt: TGTGCCAGCAGCCGACGGGGCAGAAATCGGGATGAGCAGTTCTTC
CDR3aa: CASSRRGRNRDEQFF
v_gene: TRBV7-9
d_gene: .
abundance: .
j_gene: TRBJ2-1